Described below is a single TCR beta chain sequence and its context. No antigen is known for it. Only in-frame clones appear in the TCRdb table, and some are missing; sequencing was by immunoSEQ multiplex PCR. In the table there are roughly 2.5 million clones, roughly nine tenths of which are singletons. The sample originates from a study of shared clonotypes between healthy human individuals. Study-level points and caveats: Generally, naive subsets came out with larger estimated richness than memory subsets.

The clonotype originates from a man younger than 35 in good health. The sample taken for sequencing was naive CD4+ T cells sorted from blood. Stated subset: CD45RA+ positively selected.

The CDR3 sequence is CAWGQARRDTQYF. The CDR3 bases are TGTGCCTGGGGACAGGCCAGGAGAGATACGCAGTATTTT. The V and J genes are TRBV30 and TRBJ2-3, with TRBD1 matching over 7 bases. From germline, CDR1 is GTSNPN and CDR2 SVGIG (reference sequence). CDR3 length equals 13 residues. V gave up 5 bases and J gave up 5 bases; unmatched junction bases: 7.